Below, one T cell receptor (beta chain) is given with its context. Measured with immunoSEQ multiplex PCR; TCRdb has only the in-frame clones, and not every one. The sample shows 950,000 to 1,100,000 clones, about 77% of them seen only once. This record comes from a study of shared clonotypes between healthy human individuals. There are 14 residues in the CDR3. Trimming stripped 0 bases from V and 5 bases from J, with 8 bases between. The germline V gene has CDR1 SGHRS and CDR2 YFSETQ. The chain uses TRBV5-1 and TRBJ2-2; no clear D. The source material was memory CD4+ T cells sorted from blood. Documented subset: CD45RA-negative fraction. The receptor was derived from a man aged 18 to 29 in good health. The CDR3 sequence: CASSLEVGTGELFF. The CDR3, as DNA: TGCGCCAGCAGCTTGGAAGTGGGGACCGGGGAGCTGTTTTTT.